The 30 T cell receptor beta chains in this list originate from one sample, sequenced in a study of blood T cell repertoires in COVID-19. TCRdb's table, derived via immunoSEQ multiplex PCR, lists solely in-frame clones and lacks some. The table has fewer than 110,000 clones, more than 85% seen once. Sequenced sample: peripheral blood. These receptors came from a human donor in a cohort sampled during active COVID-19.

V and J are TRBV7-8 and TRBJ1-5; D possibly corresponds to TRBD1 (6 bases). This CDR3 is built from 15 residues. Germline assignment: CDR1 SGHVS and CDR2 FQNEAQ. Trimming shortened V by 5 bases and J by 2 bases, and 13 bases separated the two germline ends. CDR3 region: CASSVGANGNQPQHF. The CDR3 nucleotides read TGTGCCAGCAGCGTGGGGGCCAACGGCAATCAGCCCCAGCATTTT.

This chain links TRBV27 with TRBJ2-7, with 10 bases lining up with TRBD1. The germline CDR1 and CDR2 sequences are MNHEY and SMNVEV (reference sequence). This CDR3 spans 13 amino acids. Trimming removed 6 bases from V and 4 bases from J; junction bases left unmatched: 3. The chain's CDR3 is CASRTGGMYEQYF. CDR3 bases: TGTGCCAGCAGGACAGGGGGCATGTACGAGCAGTACTTC.

The CDR3 coding sequence is TGCGCCAGCAGCCAAGGACAGGGCTTTGGGAATCAGCCCCAGCATTTT. Translation: CASSQGQGFGNQPQHF. This rearrangement joins TRBV4-1 to TRBJ1-5; 7 bases are shared with TRBD1. CDR3 length: 16 residues. Trimming cost V 1 base and J 4 bases; bases outside gene matches: 7. The germline gives CDR1 MGHRA, CDR2 YSYEKL.

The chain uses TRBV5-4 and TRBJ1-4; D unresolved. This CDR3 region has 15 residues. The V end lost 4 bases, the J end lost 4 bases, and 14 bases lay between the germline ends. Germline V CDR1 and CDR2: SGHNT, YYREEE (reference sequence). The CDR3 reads CASSAAGDFNEKLFF. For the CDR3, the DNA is TGTGCCAGCAGCGCCGCGGGAGACTTTAATGAAAAACTGTTTTTT. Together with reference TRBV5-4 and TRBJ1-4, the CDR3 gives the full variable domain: ETGVTQSPTHLIKTRGQQVTLRCSSQSGHNTVSWYQQALGQGPQFIFQYYREEENGRGNFPPRFSGLQFPNYSSELNVNALELDDSALYLCASSAAGDFNEKLFFGSGTQLSVL.

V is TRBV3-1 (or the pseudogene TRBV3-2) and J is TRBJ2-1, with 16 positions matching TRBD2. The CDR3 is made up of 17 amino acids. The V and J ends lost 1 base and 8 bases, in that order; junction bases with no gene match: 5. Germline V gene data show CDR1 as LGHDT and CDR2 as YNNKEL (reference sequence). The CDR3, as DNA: TGTGCCAGCAGCCAAGTGGGACTAGCGGGGGGGCAATATGAGCAGTTCTTC. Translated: CASSQVGLAGGQYEQFF.

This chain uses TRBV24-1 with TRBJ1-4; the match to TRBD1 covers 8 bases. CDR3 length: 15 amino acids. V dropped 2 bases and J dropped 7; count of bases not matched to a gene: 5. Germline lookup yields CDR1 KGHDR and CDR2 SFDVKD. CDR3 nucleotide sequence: TGTGCCACCAGTGATTCCGGACAGGGTGGTGAAAAACTGTTTTTT. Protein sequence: CATSDSGQGGEKLFF.

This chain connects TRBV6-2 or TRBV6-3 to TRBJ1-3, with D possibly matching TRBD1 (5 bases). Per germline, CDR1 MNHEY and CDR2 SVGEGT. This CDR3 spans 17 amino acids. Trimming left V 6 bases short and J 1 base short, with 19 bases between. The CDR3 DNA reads TGTGCCAGCAGCCTCTCGGGAGGGACGCCGTCTGGAAACACCATATATTTT. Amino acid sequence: CASSLSGGTPSGNTIYF.

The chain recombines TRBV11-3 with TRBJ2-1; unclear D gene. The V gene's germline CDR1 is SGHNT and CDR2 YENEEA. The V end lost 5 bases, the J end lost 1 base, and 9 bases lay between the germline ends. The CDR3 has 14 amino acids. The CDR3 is CASSTSESYNEQFF. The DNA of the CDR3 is TGTGCCAGCAGCACCAGCGAGTCCTACAATGAGCAGTTCTTC.

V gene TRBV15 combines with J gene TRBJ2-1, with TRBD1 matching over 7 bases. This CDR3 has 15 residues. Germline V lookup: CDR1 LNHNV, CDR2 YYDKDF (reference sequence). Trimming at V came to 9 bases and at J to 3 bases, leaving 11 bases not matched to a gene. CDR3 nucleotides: TGTGCCACGTCGCCGGGACAGAGAAACTACAATGAGCAGTTCTTC. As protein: CATSPGQRNYNEQFF.

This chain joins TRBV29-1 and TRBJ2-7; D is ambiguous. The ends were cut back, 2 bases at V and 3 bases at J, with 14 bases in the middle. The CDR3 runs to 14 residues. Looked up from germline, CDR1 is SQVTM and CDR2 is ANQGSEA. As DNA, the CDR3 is TGCAGCGTTGAATCCGGCGGAGACTTCTACGAGCAGTACTTC. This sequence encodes CSVESGGDFYEQYF.

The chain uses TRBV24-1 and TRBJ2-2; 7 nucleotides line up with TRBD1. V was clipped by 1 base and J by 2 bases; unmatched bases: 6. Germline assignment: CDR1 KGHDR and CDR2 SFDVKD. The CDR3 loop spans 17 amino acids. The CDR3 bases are TGTGCCACCAGTGATTTTAAGGGACAGCTTAACACCGGGGAGCTGTTTTTT. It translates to CATSDFKGQLNTGELFF.

The CDR3 region is CASSLAYPPETQYF. The CDR3 DNA follows: TGTGCCAGCAGCTTGGCCTACCCCCCGGAGACCCAGTACTTC. V and J are TRBV5-8 and TRBJ2-5, with unresolved D. Trimming stripped 0 bases from V and 5 bases from J, with 11 bases between. The CDR3 has 14 residues. Germline CDR1 reads SGHTS; CDR2 reads YDEGEE.

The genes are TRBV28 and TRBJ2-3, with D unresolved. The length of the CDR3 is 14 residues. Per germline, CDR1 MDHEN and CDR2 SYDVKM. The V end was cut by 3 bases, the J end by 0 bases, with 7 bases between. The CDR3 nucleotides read TGTGCCAGCAGTTTGACACCTAGCACAGATACGCAGTATTTT. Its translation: CASSLTPSTDTQYF.

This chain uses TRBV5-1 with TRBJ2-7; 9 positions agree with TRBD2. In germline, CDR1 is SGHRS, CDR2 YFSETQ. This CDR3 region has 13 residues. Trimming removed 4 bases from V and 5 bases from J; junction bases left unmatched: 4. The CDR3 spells CASSISGSDEQYF. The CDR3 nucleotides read TGCGCCAGCAGCATTAGCGGGAGCGACGAGCAGTACTTC. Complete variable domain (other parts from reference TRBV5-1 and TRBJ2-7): KAGVTQTPRYLIKTRGQQVTLSCSPISGHRSVSWYQQTPGQGLQFLFEYFSETQRNKGNFPGRFSGRQFSNSRSEMNVSTLELGDSALYLCASSISGSDEQYFGPGTRLTVT.

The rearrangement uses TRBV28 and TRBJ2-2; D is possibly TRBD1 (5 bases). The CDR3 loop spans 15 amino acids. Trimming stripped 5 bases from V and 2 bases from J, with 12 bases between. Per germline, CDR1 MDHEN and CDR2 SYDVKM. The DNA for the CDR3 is TGTGCCAGCAGTGGCGCAGGGTCAAACACCGGGGAGCTGTTTTTT. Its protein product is CASSGAGSNTGELFF.

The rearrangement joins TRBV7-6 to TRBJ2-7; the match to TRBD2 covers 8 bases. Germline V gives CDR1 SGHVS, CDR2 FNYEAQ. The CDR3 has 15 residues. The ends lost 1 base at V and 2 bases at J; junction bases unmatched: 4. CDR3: CASSLELAGTYEQYF. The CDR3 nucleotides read TGTGCCAGCAGCTTAGAGCTAGCGGGTACCTACGAGCAGTACTTC.

The chain's CDR3 is CASSVTPGQGSGANVLTF. CDR3 sequence (DNA): TGTGCCAGCAGCGTGACCCCGGGACAGGGGTCTGGGGCCAACGTCCTGACTTTC. The gene calls are TRBV9 and TRBJ2-6, with 10 bases that match TRBD1. The CDR3 length is 18 residues. Germline CDR1 and CDR2: SGDLS and YYNGEE. Germline trimming cut 2 bases from V and 1 base from J; bases unmatched to any gene: 6. The full variable domain, with the rest looked up from reference TRBV9 and TRBJ2-6, is DSGVTQTPKHLITATGQRVTLRCSPRSGDLSVYWYQQSLDQGLQFLIQYYNGEERAKGNILERFSAQQFPDLHSELNLSSLELGDSALYFCASSVTPGQGSGANVLTFGAGSRLTVL.

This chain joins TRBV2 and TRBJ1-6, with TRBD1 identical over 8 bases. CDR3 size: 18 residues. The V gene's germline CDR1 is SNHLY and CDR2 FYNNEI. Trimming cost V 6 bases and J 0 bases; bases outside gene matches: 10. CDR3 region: CASRKTGDVSSYNSPLHF. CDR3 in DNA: TGTGCCAGCAGAAAGACAGGGGACGTGAGCTCCTATAATTCACCCCTCCACTTT.

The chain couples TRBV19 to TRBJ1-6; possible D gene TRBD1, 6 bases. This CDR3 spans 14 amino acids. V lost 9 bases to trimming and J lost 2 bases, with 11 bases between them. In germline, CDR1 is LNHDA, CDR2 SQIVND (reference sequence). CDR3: CASRGIPYNSPLHF. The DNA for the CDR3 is TGTGCCAGCAGGGGTATACCCTATAATTCACCCCTCCACTTT.

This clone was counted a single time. CDR3: CASSLGPGGFQETQYF. The CDR3 region has the DNA TGTGCCAGCAGCTTGGGCCCGGGGGGGTTTCAAGAGACCCAGTACTTC. The chain joins TRBV5-4 to TRBJ2-5; 8 bases agree with TRBD2. The length of the CDR3 is 16 residues. Looked up from germline, CDR1 is SGHNT and CDR2 is YYREEE (reference sequence). V dropped 0 bases and J dropped 2; count of bases not matched to a gene: 6.

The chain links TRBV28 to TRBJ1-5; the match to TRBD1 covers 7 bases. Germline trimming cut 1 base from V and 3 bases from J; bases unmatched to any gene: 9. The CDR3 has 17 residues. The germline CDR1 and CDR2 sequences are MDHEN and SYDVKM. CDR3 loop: CASSLYSTGAVNQPQHF. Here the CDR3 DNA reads TGTGCCAGCAGTTTATACAGCACAGGGGCGGTCAATCAGCCCCAGCATTTT.

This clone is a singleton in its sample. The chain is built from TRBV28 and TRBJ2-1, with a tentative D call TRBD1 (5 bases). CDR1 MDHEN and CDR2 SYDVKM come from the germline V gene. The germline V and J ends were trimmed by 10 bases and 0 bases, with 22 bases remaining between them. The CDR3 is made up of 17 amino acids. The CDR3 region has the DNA TGTGCCATTTCTAGGGGTAGGCCCCCCCTCTCCTACAATGAGCAGTTCTTC. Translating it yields CAISRGRPPLSYNEQFF.

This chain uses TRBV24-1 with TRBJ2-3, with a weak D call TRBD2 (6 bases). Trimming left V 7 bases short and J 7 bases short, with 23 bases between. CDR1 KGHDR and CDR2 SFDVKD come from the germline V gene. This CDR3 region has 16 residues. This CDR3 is CATREGWQILSYTQYF. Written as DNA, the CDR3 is TGTGCCACCAGGGAGGGCTGGCAGATTCTCTCATATACGCAGTATTTT.

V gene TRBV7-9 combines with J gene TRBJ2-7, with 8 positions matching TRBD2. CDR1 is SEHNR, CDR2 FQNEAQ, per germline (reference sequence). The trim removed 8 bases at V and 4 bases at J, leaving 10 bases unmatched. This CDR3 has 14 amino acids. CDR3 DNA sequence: TGTGCCAGCCTACCCCGGGAGGGACGGTACGAGCAGTACTTC. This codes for CASLPREGRYEQYF.

CDR3: CASSPSGTAGETQYF. CDR3 nucleotides: TGCGCCAGCAGCCCGTCAGGTACCGCGGGGGAGACCCAGTACTTC. The chain links TRBV4-1 to TRBJ2-5; maybe TRBD2 (6 bases). Germline CDR1 and CDR2: MGHRA and YSYEKL. CDR3 length: 15 amino acids. V lost 4 bases, J lost 5 bases, and 17 bases lay in between.

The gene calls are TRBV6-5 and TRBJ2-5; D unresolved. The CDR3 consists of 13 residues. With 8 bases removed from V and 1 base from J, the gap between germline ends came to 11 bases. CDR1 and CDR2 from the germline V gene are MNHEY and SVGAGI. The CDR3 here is CASQATFQETQYF. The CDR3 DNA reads TGTGCCAGCCAGGCCACATTCCAAGAGACCCAGTACTTC.

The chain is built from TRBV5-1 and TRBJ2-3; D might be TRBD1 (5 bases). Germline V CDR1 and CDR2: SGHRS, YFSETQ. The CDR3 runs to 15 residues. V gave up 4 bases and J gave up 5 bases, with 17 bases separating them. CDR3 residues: CASSTADSPVDTQYF. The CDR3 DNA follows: TGCGCCAGCAGCACAGCAGACAGCCCGGTAGATACGCAGTATTTT.

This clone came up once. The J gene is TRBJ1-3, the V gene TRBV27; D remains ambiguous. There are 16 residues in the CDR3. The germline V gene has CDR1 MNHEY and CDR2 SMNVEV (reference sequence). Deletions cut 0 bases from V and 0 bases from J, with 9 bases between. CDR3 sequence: CASSLSAEGSGNTIYF. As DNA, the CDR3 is TGTGCCAGCAGTTTATCCGCGGAAGGCTCTGGAAACACCATATATTTT.

The CDR3 is CASSYDRDRNEQYF. Here the CDR3 DNA reads TGTGCCAGCAGCTACGACAGGGATAGGAACGAGCAGTACTTC. This chain joins TRBV3-1 (or the pseudogene TRBV3-2) and TRBJ2-7, with TRBD1 matching over 7 bases. Germline CDR1 LGHDT, CDR2 YNNKEL (reference sequence). Trimming at V came to 5 bases and at J to 5 bases, leaving 9 bases not matched to a gene. The CDR3 runs 14 residues.

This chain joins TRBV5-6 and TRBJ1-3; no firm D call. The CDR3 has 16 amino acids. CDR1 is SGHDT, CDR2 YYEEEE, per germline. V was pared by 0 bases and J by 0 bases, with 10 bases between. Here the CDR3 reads CASSLVAASSGNTIYF. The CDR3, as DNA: TGTGCCAGCAGCTTGGTTGCCGCCAGCTCTGGAAACACCATATATTTT.